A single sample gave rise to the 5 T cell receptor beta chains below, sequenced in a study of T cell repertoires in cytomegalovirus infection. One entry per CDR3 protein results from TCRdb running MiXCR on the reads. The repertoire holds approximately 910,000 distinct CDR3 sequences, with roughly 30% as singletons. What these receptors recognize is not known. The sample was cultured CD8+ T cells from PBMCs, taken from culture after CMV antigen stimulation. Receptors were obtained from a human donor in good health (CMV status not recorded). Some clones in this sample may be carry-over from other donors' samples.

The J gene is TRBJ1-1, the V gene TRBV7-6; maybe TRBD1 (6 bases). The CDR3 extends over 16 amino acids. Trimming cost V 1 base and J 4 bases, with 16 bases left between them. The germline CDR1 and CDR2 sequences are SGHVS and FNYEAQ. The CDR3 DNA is TGTGCCAGCAGCTTAGGGCGGGGGCTGGGGTTCACTGAAGCTTTCTTT. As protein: CASSLGRGLGFTEAFF.

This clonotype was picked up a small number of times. CDR3 nucleotide sequence: TGTGCCAGCAGCGAGGGGAGAGCAAATGAGCAGTTCTTC. Translation gives CASSEGRANEQFF. The rearrangement joins TRBV9 to TRBJ2-1; D may correspond to TRBD1 or TRBD2 (5 bases each). Germline V gives CDR1 SGDLS, CDR2 YYNGEE. CDR3 length equals 13 residues. V shed 3 bases and J shed 7 bases, with 11 bases lying between them.

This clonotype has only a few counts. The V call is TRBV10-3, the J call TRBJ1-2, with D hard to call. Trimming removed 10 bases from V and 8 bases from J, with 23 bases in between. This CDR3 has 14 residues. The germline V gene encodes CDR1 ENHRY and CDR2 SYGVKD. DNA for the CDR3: TGTGCCACACACTATTATAAGTCGGGAATCGGCTACACCTTC. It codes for CATHYYKSGIGYTF.

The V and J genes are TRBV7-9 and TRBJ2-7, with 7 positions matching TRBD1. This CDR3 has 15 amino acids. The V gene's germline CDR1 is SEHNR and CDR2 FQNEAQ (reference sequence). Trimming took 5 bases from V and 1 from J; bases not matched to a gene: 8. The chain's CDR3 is CASSHRDSPSYEQYF. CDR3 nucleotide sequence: TGTGCCAGCAGCCATCGGGACAGCCCATCCTACGAGCAGTACTTC.

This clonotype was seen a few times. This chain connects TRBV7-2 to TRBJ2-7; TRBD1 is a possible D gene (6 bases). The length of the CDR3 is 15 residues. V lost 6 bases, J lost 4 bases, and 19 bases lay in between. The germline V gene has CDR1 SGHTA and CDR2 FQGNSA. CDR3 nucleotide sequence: TGTGCCAGCAGTCCCTTTGGGGGCCACGAGTACGAGCAGTACTTC. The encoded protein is CASSPFGGHEYEQYF.